What follows is one T cell receptor (beta chain) and its context. What it binds is not known. The ends lost 3 bases at V and 6 bases at J; junction bases unmatched: 6. The germline CDR1 and CDR2 sequences are MDHEN and SYDVKM. CDR3 size: 14 residues. This sample was included in a study of blood T cell dynamics during melanoma immunotherapy. Study-level findings and limits: The most clonal sorted CD8+ subset, immune-effector cells, was closest to cell-free DNA CDR3 sequences.

This sample's time point: pre-treatment baseline. One draw preceded checkpoint blockade; another followed its first cycle at week 3. No patient had earlier systemic cancer treatment, concurrent immunosuppressants, or another active cancer. The data were produced by immunoSEQ multiplex PCR, yet TCRdb's version contains in-frame clones alone and is incomplete. Seen here are under 4,000 clones, approximately 97% observed once, and the top ten hold less than 2%. The sequence was obtained from a human donor with melanoma. The V call is TRBV28, the J call TRBJ2-7, with TRBD1 matching over 9 bases. This sample comprised effector memory CD8+ T cells from blood, obtained from a patient treated with checkpoint blockade. As DNA, the CDR3 is TGTGCCAGCAGTTTTTCGGGGACAGGGTTCGAGCAGTACTTC. Translation: CASSFSGTGFEQYF.